The 17 T cell receptor beta chains presented below share a single source sample, sequenced in a study of T-cell reconstitution after alpha-beta-depleted transplantation in children. Preparing the TCRbeta library involved the use of unique molecular identifiers. TCRdb fed the PCR reads into MiXCR, producing one record per CDR3 protein. Among hundreds of thousands of distinct CDR3 sequences listed, around 17% were seen once. The specimen was PBMCs, mostly from graft donor cells, collected 360 days after TCRalphabeta/CD19-depleted stem cell transplant. The receptors come from a male patient younger than 18 who had a stem cell transplant for acute lymphoblastic leukemia, so the T cells may come from the graft donor.

V is TRBV9 and J is TRBJ2-3; 7 bases match TRBD2. Germline trimming cut 4 bases from V and 2 bases from J; bases unmatched to any gene: 10. The CDR3 has 16 amino acids. Germline lookup yields CDR1 SGDLS and CDR2 YYNGEE. In DNA form, the CDR3 reads TGTGCCAGCAGCACTCGAGGAGGGACTACCACAGATACGCAGTATTTT. Its protein product is CASSTRGGTTTDTQYF. The whole variable domain, filled in from reference TRBV9 and TRBJ2-3, reads DSGVTQTPKHLITATGQRVTLRCSPRSGDLSVYWYQQSLDQGLQFLIQYYNGEERAKGNILERFSAQQFPDLHSELNLSSLELGDSALYFCASSTRGGTTTDTQYFGPGTRLTVL.

The chain recombines TRBV6-2 or TRBV6-3 with TRBJ2-1, with D maybe TRBD1 (6 bases). CDR1 and CDR2 (germline): MNHEY, SVGEGT. There are 14 residues in the CDR3. The V gene lost 2 bases and the J gene lost 8 bases, with 13 bases spanning the gap. CDR3 DNA: TGTGCCAGCAGTTACAATACAGGGTCCCATGAGCAGTTCTTC. Translating it yields CASSYNTGSHEQFF.

This clonotype was detected a few times. The rearrangement joins TRBV7-9 to TRBJ2-7; the D gene is possibly TRBD1 (6 bases). The V gene's germline CDR1 is SEHNR and CDR2 FQNEAQ (reference sequence). This CDR3 contains 17 residues. Trimming shortened V by 0 bases and J by 5 bases, and 20 bases separated the two germline ends. CDR3 loop: CASSLAVRGRGTHEQYF. For the CDR3, the DNA is TGTGCCAGCAGCTTAGCTGTCCGGGGCAGGGGAACCCACGAGCAGTACTTC.

CDR3: CASSLAGGTEQYF. The CDR3 DNA sequence: TGTGCCAGCAGCCTAGCGGGAGGAACCGAGCAGTACTTC. The V call is TRBV6-1, the J call TRBJ2-7, with 11 bases identical to TRBD2. Germline CDR1 and CDR2: MNHNS and SASEGT. The CDR3 sequence is 13 residues long. The ends lost 6 bases at V and 6 bases at J; junction bases unmatched: 4.

The chain uses TRBV12-3 or TRBV12-4 and TRBJ1-2; D may be TRBD1 (5 bases). This CDR3 is 15 amino acids long. V was trimmed by 6 bases and J by 4 bases, leaving 18 bases between them. DNA for the CDR3: TGTGCCAGCAGCTTAACAGCCGGGGCGCTCTATGGCTACACCTTC. Translated: CASSLTAGALYGYTF.

The chain joins TRBV19 to TRBJ1-4, with TRBD1 identical over 7 bases. Germline-derived CDR1 and CDR2 are LNHDA and SQIVND (reference sequence). The CDR3 spans 12 residues. V was clipped by 7 bases and J by 8 bases; unmatched bases: 4. CDR3 DNA sequence: TGTGCCAGTACGACAGGGTTCGAAAAACTGTTTTTT. Translating it yields CASTTGFEKLFF.

The DNA of the CDR3 is TGTGCCAGCAGTTACGCGGGCCGGTGGGGGAGCTACAATGAGCAGTTCTTC. The encoded protein is CASSYAGRWGSYNEQFF. The V and J genes are TRBV6-2 or TRBV6-3 and TRBJ2-1, with D perhaps TRBD1 or TRBD2 (5 bases each). The V gene's germline CDR1 is MNHEY and CDR2 SVGEGT. Trimming took 2 bases from V and 3 from J, leaving 17 bases between them. This CDR3 is built from 17 residues.

This clonotype was counted between two and nine times. The chain has TRBV12-3 or TRBV12-4 and TRBJ2-5; 11 bases agree with TRBD2. The CDR3 runs 17 residues. J was trimmed by 5 bases and V by 5 bases; bases with no gene match: 13. CDR3 sequence reads: CASSGPSGRTPGETQYF. CDR3 coding DNA: TGTGCCAGCAGTGGACCTAGCGGGAGGACCCCCGGGGAGACCCAGTACTTC.

This clonotype was detected ten times or more. The V call is TRBV20-1, the J call TRBJ2-2, with 8 nucleotides matching TRBD1. The CDR3 consists of 14 residues. After removal of 2 bases from V and 5 bases from J, the junction contained 4 bases not matched to a gene. The germline V gene has CDR1 DFQATT and CDR2 SNEGSKA (reference sequence). The CDR3 here is CSARLRGPTGELFF. The CDR3 DNA reads TGCAGTGCTAGACTCAGGGGGCCAACCGGGGAGCTGTTTTTT.

This clonotype was seen ten or more times. The J gene is TRBJ2-2, the V gene TRBV5-1; D unclear. The CDR3 loop spans 16 amino acids. Trimming pared 2 bases from V and 0 bases from J, leaving 11 bases between. Per the germline V gene, CDR1 is SGHRS and CDR2 is YFSETQ. The CDR3 loop is CASSLNGVSNTGELFF. The CDR3 DNA sequence: TGCGCCAGCAGCTTAAATGGGGTCTCGAACACCGGGGAGCTGTTTTTT.

CDR3 DNA: TGTGCCAGCAGACTAGCGGGAGATATGGAGACCCAGTACTTC. This gives the protein CASRLAGDMETQYF. The rearrangement uses TRBV3-1 and TRBJ2-5; 11 bases align to TRBD2. Germline loops: CDR1 LGHDT, CDR2 YNNKEL (reference sequence). V shed 6 bases and J 5 bases; nucleotides not matched to a gene: 5. CDR3 length equals 14 residues.

This clonotype has ten or more counts. The chain joins TRBV7-6 to TRBJ1-1; 7 bases are shared with TRBD1. V was clipped by 1 base and J by 0 bases; unmatched bases: 2. The CDR3 loop spans 15 amino acids. The V gene's germline CDR1 is SGHVS and CDR2 FNYEAQ. This CDR3 is CASSLEGQLNTEAFF. The CDR3 DNA reads as TGTGCCAGCAGCTTAGAGGGACAGCTGAACACTGAAGCTTTCTTT.

This clonotype was counted between two and nine times. The DNA for the CDR3 is TGCGCCAGCAGCTCCGGGGGGCGAACCTACGAGCAGTACTTC. This sequence encodes CASSSGGRTYEQYF. The V gene is TRBV5-1, the J gene TRBJ2-7; D is possibly TRBD2 (7 bases). Trimming pared 3 bases from V and 2 bases from J, leaving 12 bases between. Germline V gene lookup returns CDR1 SGHRS and CDR2 YFSETQ. The CDR3 consists of 14 residues. The full variable domain, its missing parts supplied by reference TRBV5-1 and TRBJ2-7, is KAGVTQTPRYLIKTRGQQVTLSCSPISGHRSVSWYQQTPGQGLQFLFEYFSETQRNKGNFPGRFSGRQFSNSRSEMNVSTLELGDSALYLCASSSGGRTYEQYFGPGTRLTVT.

This clonotype was seen only a few times. The V call is TRBV7-9, the J call TRBJ2-3, with D perhaps given as TRBD1 or TRBD2 (6 bases each). The CDR3 is made up of 16 amino acids. Trimming removed 5 bases at V and 6 bases at J, with 21 bases between. Looked up from germline, CDR1 is SEHNR and CDR2 is FQNEAQ (reference sequence). The CDR3, as DNA: TGTGCCAGCAGCCCCCCCGGAGGGGGGAGTAGGGATACGCAGTATTTT. Translating it yields CASSPPGGGSRDTQYF. The full variable domain, with the rest looked up from reference TRBV7-9 and TRBJ2-3, is DTGVSQNPRHKITKRGQNVTFRCDPISEHNRLYWYRQTLGQGPEFLTYFQNEAQLEKSRLLSDRFSAERPKGSFSTLEIQRTEQGDSAMYLCASSPPGGGSRDTQYFGPGTRLTVL.

This clonotype was recorded a few times. The chain joins TRBV6-5 to TRBJ1-1; D unclear. Germline CDR1 MNHEY, CDR2 SVGAGI. The V end lost 0 bases, the J end lost 0 bases, and 8 bases lay between the germline ends. The CDR3 is 15 residues long. Here the CDR3 reads CASSYSRGMNTEAFF. The CDR3 DNA follows: TGTGCCAGCAGTTACTCGAGAGGCATGAACACTGAAGCTTTCTTT.

This clonotype was picked up a small number of times. J is TRBJ2-7 and V is TRBV2; a weak D match, TRBD1 (6 bases). The CDR3 covers 15 residues. Germline V gene lookup returns CDR1 SNHLY and CDR2 FYNNEI. V was clipped by 1 base and J by 3 bases, with 13 bases between them. CDR3 protein: CASSEGQGLYYEQYF. The CDR3 nucleotides are TGTGCCAGCAGTGAAGGGCAGGGGTTATACTACGAGCAGTACTTC.

V is TRBV11-1 and J is TRBJ1-2, with TRBD1 matching 7 bases. V trimming: 5 bases; J trimming: 2 bases; junction bases outside the gene matches: 11. CDR1 is SGHAT, CDR2 FQDESV, per germline (reference sequence). The CDR3 is 16 amino acids. This CDR3 is CASSPSPGQTNYGYTF. CDR3 DNA: TGTGCCAGCAGCCCAAGCCCGGGACAGACCAACTATGGCTACACCTTC.